A single T cell receptor beta chain is shown here with its context. The sample originates from a study of blood T cell repertoires in COVID-19. Across the whole study: Material from acute and convalescent COVID-19 was sourced from the United States, Italy and Spain.

Repertoires were generated with immunoSEQ multiplex PCR, while TCRdb's copy carries only in-frame clones and drops some. The data show 60,000 to 80,000 clones, roughly 85% seen once. Deletions cut 3 bases from V and 5 bases from J, with 14 bases between. The CDR3 sequence is 15 residues long. CDR1 LNHDA and CDR2 SQIVND come from the germline V gene (reference sequence). Sequenced material: peripheral blood. The V call is TRBV19, the J call TRBJ2-1, with D tentatively TRBD2 (6 bases). The sequence was collected from a man in his fifties or sixties with acute or convalescent COVID-19. CDR3 residues: CASSIGGYGDNEQFF. DNA of the CDR3: TGTGCCAGTAGTATCGGGGGATACGGCGACAATGAGCAGTTCTTC.